There are a few counts of the clone carrying this T cell receptor beta chain. This record comes from a study of T-cell reconstitution after alpha-beta-depleted transplantation in children. Preparation of the TCRbeta library used unique molecular identifiers. MiXCR, run by TCRdb on the PCR reads, gives a single entry per CDR3 protein. There are around 480,000 distinct CDR3 sequences in the sample; about 31% occur only once, and more than 2% lies in the top ten. The input for sequencing was PBMCs from the stem cell graft donor, taken from the stem cell graft. The origin of this receptor is a human donor who donated a stem cell graft to a child with aplastic anemia.

In DNA form, the CDR3 reads TGCAGTGCTATCGATGACAGGAACCCCTACGAGCAGTACTTC. It codes for CSAIDDRNPYEQYF. V usage is TRBV20-1 and J usage is TRBJ2-7; D might be TRBD1 (6 bases). V dropped 4 bases and J dropped 2 bases, with 15 bases sitting between them. The CDR3 consists of 14 residues. CDR1 and CDR2 (germline): DFQATT, SNEGSKA (reference sequence).